Ten or more counts support the clone carrying this TCR beta chain. The antigen is unknown. CDR1 is SGHRS and CDR2 is YFSETQ in the germline V gene. The germline V and J ends were trimmed by 4 bases and 4 bases, with 17 bases remaining between them. The CDR3 covers 15 residues. Study-level findings and limits: Tumor memory CD4+ T cell TCR gene usage clustered with blood and lymph node memory CD4+ cells and lymph node naive CD4+ cells.

After constant-region reverse-primer amplification, full-length variable regions underwent semi-nested PCR with Nested Universal Primer A. Via MiXCR, TCRdb re-called the 5' RACE reads, giving one row per CDR3 protein. The table lists fewer than 80,000 distinct CDR3 sequences, less than 25% of them singletons. Sample: memory CD4+ T cells sorted from a lymph node. Subset here: memory CD4+ T cells, CD4+CD45RO+CD25-. This chain uses TRBV5-1 with TRBJ1-1, with a possible D match to TRBD1 (5 bases). This receptor was identified in a female donor with breast cancer. The CDR3 region is CASSPIWGGSTEAFF. CDR3 nucleotide sequence: TGCGCCAGCAGCCCTATCTGGGGGGGGAGCACTGAAGCTTTCTTT.